One and the same sample provided the 12 T cell receptor beta chains below, sequenced in a study of T cells in Graves' hyperthyroidism and ophthalmopathy. Using RNA transcripts as the source, TCR beta CDR3 regions were amplified. The primer set for the first-round RT-PCR of the TCR CDR3 was HTBI. MiXCR, run by TCRdb on the multiplex PCR reads, gives a single entry per CDR3 protein. This sample has about 200,000 distinct CDR3 sequences, with approximately 16% found just once. Sequencing input: blood. These receptors were obtained from a man aged 35-49 years with Graves' hyperthyroidism.

This clonotype was seen ten or more times. J is TRBJ1-5 and V is TRBV24-1; tentative D call: TRBD1 (5 bases). Trimming shortened V by 5 bases and J by 3 bases, and 7 bases separated the two germline ends. This CDR3 is 13 amino acids long. Germline-derived CDR1 and CDR2 are KGHDR and SFDVKD. This CDR3 reads CATSGGDNQPQHF. The CDR3 nucleotides read TGTGCCACCAGTGGAGGGGACAATCAGCCCCAGCATTTT.

This clonotype was counted many times. The CDR3 region is CASSQDRGVDEQYF. The DNA of the CDR3 is TGCGCCAGCAGCCAAGATCGCGGGGTCGACGAGCAGTACTTC. The gene calls are TRBV4-3 and TRBJ2-7; D may be TRBD2 (6 bases). CDR3 size: 14 residues. The V gene lost 0 bases and the J gene lost 5 bases, with 11 bases spanning the gap. Looked up from germline, CDR1 is LGHNA and CDR2 is YSLEER.

The chain has TRBV13 and TRBJ1-6; a possible D gene is TRBD1 (5 bases). From germline, CDR1 is PRHDT and CDR2 FYEKMQ (reference sequence). The CDR3 runs to 16 residues. V shed 4 bases and J shed 7 bases, with 17 bases lying between them. CDR3 region: CASSSHRGPSNSPLHF. In DNA, the CDR3 is TGTGCCAGCAGCTCCCACCGGGGCCCGTCGAATTCACCCCTCCACTTT.

This clonotype was seen many times. A read error is possible here, since a much larger clone lies one base away. The chain joins TRBV2 to TRBJ2-5, with 12 bases fitting TRBD2. Germline-derived CDR1 and CDR2 are SNHLY and FYNNEI. The length of the CDR3 is 15 residues. CDR3 DNA: TGTACCAGCAGTCCGAGGACTAGCGGGGCGGAGACCCAGTACTTC. Translating it yields CTSSPRTSGAETQYF.

This clonotype was seen ten or more times. The rearrangement uses TRBV30 and TRBJ2-1; D is possibly TRBD1 (6 bases). This CDR3 region has 15 residues. Germline CDR1 reads GTSNPN; CDR2 reads SVGIG (reference sequence). V was clipped by 0 bases and J by 5 bases, with 14 bases between them. DNA of the CDR3: TGTGCCTGGAGTGTACGTGGGGGCCTTAACAATGAGCAGTTCTTC. Its translation: CAWSVRGGLNNEQFF.

The chain couples TRBV7-9 to TRBJ1-1; D call uncertain. V was shortened by 8 bases and J by 0 bases, with 13 bases between the two germline ends. This CDR3 has 14 amino acids. Germline V lookup: CDR1 SEHNR, CDR2 FQNEAQ (reference sequence). In DNA form, the CDR3 reads TGTGCCAGCGTCACGGGAGGGATGAACACTGAAGCTTTCTTT. Translated: CASVTGGMNTEAFF.

This clonotype has just a few counts. The chain has TRBV5-6 and TRBJ2-7; 9 bases are a match to TRBD1. Germline CDR1 reads SGHDT; CDR2 reads YYEEEE. The junction had 9 bases not matched to a gene; V was cut back by 6 bases and J by 5 bases. The CDR3 sequence is 14 residues long. CDR3 DNA sequence: TGTGCCAGCACCGAGGACAGGGGCTGGGACGAGCAGTACTTC. This codes for CASTEDRGWDEQYF. Combining the CDR3 with reference TRBV5-6 and TRBJ2-7 gives the whole variable domain DAGVTQSPTHLIKTRGQQVTLRCSPKSGHDTVSWYQQALGQGPQFIFQYYEEEERQRGNFPDRFSGHQFPNYSSELNVNALLLGDSALYLCASTEDRGWDEQYFGPGTRLTVT.

A word on this clonotype: At one boundary the junction diverges from the germline segment, which might be a read error. The chain has TRBV2 and TRBJ1-2, with D possibly matching TRBD1 (6 bases). The CDR3 runs to 12 residues. Germline lookup yields CDR1 SNHLY and CDR2 FYNNEI. CDR3: CAGRGQVYGYTF. CDR3 nucleotides: TGTGCCGGCAGGGGACAAGTCTATGGCTACACCTTC.

This clonotype showed up just a few times. A much larger clonotype is one base distant, so this may be a read error. The V gene is TRBV7-3, the J gene TRBJ2-1; TRBD2 matches at 13 bases. The V gene's germline CDR1 is SGHTA and CDR2 FQGTGA. This CDR3 is 15 amino acids long. The V gene end was trimmed by 5 bases and the J gene end by 10 bases; junction bases not matched to a gene: 8. The CDR3 sequence: CASSDTSGGAEEQFF. The DNA for the CDR3 is TGTGCCAGCAGCGATACTAGCGGGGGGGCGGAAGAGCAGTTCTTC.

Ten or more counts support this clonotype. J is TRBJ2-7 and V is TRBV20-1; 8 bases agree with TRBD2. CDR1 is DFQATT and CDR2 is SNEGSKA in the germline V gene (reference sequence). Trimming cost V 3 bases and J 3 bases; bases outside gene matches: 7. This CDR3 comprises 14 residues. In nucleotides, the CDR3 is TGCAGTGCTAGTTCCGCGGGGGGCGTCTACGAGCAGTACTTC. Its translation is CSASSAGGVYEQYF.

This clonotype was recorded at least ten times. V and J are TRBV6-1 and TRBJ1-1, with D perhaps matching TRBD1 (6 bases). There are 13 residues in the CDR3. CDR1 is MNHNS, CDR2 SASEGT, per germline. Trimming took 5 bases from V and 4 from J, leaving 11 bases between them. The CDR3 DNA follows: TGTGCCAGCAGTAACAGGGTTCTCACTGAAGCTTTCTTT. It specifies CASSNRVLTEAFF.

This clonotype was detected ten times or more. This chain uses TRBV27 with TRBJ2-7; TRBD1 is a possible D gene (6 bases). CDR1 and CDR2 (germline): MNHEY, SMNVEV (reference sequence). Trimming removed 2 bases from V and 3 bases from J, with 11 bases in between. This CDR3 is built from 14 residues. The CDR3 coding sequence is TGTGCCAGCAGTTTACGGCAGGGGAACTACGAGCAGTACTTC. The encoded protein is CASSLRQGNYEQYF.